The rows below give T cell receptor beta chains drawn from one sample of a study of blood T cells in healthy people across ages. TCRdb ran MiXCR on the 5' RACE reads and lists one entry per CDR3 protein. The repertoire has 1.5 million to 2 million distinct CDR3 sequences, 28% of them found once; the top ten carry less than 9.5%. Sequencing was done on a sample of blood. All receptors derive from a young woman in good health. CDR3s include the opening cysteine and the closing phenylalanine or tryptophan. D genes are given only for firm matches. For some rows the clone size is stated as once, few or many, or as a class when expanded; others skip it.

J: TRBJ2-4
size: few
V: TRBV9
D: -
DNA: TGTGCCAGCAGCGTAGGCGGGGTGGACATTCAGTACTTC
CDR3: CASSVGGVDIQYF

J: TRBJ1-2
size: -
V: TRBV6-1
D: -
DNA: TGTGCCAGCAGGGATTGGGTCGTAAACTATGGCTACACCTTC
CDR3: CASRDWVVNYGYTF

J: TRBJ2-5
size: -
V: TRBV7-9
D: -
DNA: TGTGCCAGCAGCGGGTCGGTTGGAGAGACCCAGTACTTC
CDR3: CASSGSVGETQYF

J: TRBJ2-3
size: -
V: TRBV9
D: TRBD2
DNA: TGTGCCAGCAGCGGGACTAGCGGGGGCCGGGGGGAAGATACGCAGTATTTT
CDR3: CASSGTSGGRGEDTQYF

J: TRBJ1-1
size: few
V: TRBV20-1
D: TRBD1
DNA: TGCAGTGCTCCTAGACAGGGGGACACTGAAGCTTTCTTT
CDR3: CSAPRQGDTEAFF

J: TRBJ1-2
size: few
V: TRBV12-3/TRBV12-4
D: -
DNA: TGTGCCAGCAGCTACGCGGGACGGACTTCCTATGGCTACACCTTC
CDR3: CASSYAGRTSYGYTF

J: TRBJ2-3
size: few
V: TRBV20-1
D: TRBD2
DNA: TGCAGTGCTCCTCGGAGGCTAGCGGGTATCACAGATACGCAGTATTTT
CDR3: CSAPRRLAGITDTQYF

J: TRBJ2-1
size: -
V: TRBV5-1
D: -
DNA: TGCGCCAGCAGCTCATCCCCACCAGGGGGCGGGAGGTCCAATGAGCAGTTCTTC
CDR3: CASSSSPPGGGRSNEQFF

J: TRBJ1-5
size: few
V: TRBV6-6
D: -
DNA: TGTGCCAGCAAGGAGGGGAATAGCAATCAGCCCCAGCATTTT
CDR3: CASKEGNSNQPQHF

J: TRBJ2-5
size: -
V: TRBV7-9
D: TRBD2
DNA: TGTGCCAGCACTCTAGGACTAGCGGGAGGGCCCGGAGAGACCCAGTACTTC
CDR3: CASTLGLAGGPGETQYF

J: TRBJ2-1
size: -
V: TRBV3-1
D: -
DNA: TGTGCCAGCAGCCGCCTCGCCCTAGCGCTTTACAATGAGCAGTTCTTC
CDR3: CASSRLALALYNEQFF

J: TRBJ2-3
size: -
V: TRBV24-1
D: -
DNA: TGTGCCACCAGTGATGAGCCTGGCACAGATACGCAGTATTTT
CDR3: CATSDEPGTDTQYF

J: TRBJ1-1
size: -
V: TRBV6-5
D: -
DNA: TGTGCCAGCAGGCGGGGACGGGCAGATGAAGCTTTCTTT
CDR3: CASRRGRADEAFF

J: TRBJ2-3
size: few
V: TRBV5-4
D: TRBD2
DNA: TGTGCCAGCAGCTGGTCACTAGCGCACAGCACAGATACGCAGTATTTT
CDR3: CASSWSLAHSTDTQYF

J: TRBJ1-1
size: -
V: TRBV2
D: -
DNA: TGTGCCAGCACCCTCGGGACGCCACAGAACACTGAAGCTTTCTTT
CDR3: CASTLGTPQNTEAFF

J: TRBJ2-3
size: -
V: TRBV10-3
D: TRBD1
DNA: TGTGCCAGCTGCGGACAGGGCACAGATACGCAGTATTTT
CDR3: CASCGQGTDTQYF

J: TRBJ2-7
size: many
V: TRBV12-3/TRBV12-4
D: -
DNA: TGTGCCAGCAGTTTAGACGCGGTCGAGCAGTACTTC
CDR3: CASSLDAVEQYF

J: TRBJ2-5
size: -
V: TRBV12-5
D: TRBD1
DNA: TGTGCTAGTGGTTTCGCGCGGACAGGGTGGAAGACGGAGACCCAGTACTTC
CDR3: CASGFARTGWKTETQYF

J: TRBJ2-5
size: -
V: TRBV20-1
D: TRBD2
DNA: TGCAGTGCCTGCACTAGCGGGGGGGCCGTTGAGACCCAGTACTTC
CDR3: CSACTSGGAVETQYF

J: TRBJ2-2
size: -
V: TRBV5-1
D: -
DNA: TGCGCCAGCAGCTTGGTGCAGCTGCCCGGGGGGGAGCTGTTTTTT
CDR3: CASSLVQLPGGELFF

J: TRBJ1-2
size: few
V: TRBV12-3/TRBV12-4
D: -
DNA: TGTGCCAGCAGTTTTGCAGGGGACTACTATGGCTACACCTTC
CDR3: CASSFAGDYYGYTF

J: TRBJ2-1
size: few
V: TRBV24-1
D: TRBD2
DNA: TGTGCCACCAGTGATCGAAGCGGGGGGGTCGTGAATGAGCAGTTCTTC
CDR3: CATSDRSGGVVNEQFF

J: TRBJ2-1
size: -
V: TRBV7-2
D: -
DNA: TGTGCCAGCAGGCCACAGCAAACCTACAATGAGCAGTTCTTC
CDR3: CASRPQQTYNEQFF

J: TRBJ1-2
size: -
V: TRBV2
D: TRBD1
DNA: TGTGCCAGCAGTAGACGAACAGGGGACTACACCTTC
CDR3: CASSRRTGDYTF

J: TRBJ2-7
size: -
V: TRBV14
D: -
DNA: TGTGCCAGCAGCCAATCGTACCAGGGGGGCCAGCAGTACTTC
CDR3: CASSQSYQGGQQYF

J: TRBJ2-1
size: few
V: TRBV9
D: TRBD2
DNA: TGTGCCAGCAGCCCTCCCCTAGCGGGGGAGGGCAATGAGCAGTTCTTC
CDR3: CASSPPLAGEGNEQFF

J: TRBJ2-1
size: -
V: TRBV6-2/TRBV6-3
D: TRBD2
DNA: TGTGCCAGCAGGTTGGGGGGGGTTTACAATGAGCAGTTCTTC
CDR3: CASRLGGVYNEQFF

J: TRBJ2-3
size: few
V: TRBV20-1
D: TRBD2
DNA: TGCAGTGCTGAACTAGCGGGGGGCCCCACAGATACGCAGTATTTT
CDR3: CSAELAGGPTDTQYF

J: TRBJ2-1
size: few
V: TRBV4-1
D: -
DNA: TGCGCCAGCAGCCAAGGACAGGCAGAGTACAATGAGCAGTTCTTC
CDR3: CASSQGQAEYNEQFF

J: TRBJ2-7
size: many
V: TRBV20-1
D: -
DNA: TGCAGTGCTAGAGTGGCAGGGGACTACGAGCAGTACTTC
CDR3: CSARVAGDYEQYF

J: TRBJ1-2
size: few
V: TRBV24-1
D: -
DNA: TGTGCCACCAGTGATGGCCGAGGCGACTACACCTTC
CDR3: CATSDGRGDYTF

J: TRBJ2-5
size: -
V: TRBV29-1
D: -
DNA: TGCAGCGTTTGGGAAGGGTTGAGGGAGACCCAGTACTTC
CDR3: CSVWEGLRETQYF

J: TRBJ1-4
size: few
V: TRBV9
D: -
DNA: TGTGCCAGCAGCGTAGAAGGGGTGACCTACGAAAAACTGTTTTTT
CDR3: CASSVEGVTYEKLFF

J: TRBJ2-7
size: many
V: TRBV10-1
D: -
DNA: TGCGCCAGCGGCGATCCCGGACGGCCCTACGAGCAGTACTTC
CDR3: CASGDPGRPYEQYF

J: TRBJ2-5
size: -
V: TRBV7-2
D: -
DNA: TGTGCCAGCGGCCGGGCGGGCGCCGGAGAGACCCAGTACTTC
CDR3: CASGRAGAGETQYF

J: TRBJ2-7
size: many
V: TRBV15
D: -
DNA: TGTGCCACCAGCAGAGCTGGGGACGAGCAGTACTTC
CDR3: CATSRAGDEQYF

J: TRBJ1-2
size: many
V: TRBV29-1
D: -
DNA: TGCAGCGTTGACGCCGGGACTTATGGCTACACCTTC
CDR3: CSVDAGTYGYTF

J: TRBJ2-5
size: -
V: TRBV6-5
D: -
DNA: TGTGCCAGCAGTTACTCGACTGGGTCTGGCGGGACCCAGTACTTC
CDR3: CASSYSTGSGGTQYF

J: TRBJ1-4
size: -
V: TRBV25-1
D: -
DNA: TGTGCCAGCAGCCCCTCGGACGGATATAATGAAAAACTGTTTTTT
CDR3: CASSPSDGYNEKLFF

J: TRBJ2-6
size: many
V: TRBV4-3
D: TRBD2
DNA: TGCGCCAGCAGCCCCAGGACTAGCGCCGAAAGCGGGGCCAACGTCCTGACTTTC
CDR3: CASSPRTSAESGANVLTF

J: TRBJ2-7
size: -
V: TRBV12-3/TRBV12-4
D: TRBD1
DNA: TGTGCCAGCAGTTTAACCAGGGGGCACGAGCAGTACTTC
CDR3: CASSLTRGHEQYF

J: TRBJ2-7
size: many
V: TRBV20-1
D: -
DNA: TGCAGTGCTAGCCGCGGGTTAACCTACGAGCAGTACTTC
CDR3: CSASRGLTYEQYF

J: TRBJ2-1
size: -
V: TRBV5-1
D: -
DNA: TGCGCCAGCAGGGGGTCCGGCGCGCTAAATGAGCAGTTCTTC
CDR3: CASRGSGALNEQFF

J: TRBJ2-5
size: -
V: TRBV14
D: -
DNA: TGTGCCAGCAGCCAAGGATGGTCAGGCGGAGAGATCCAGTACTTC
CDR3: CASSQGWSGGEIQYF

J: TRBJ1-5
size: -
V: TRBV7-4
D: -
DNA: TGTGCCAGCAGCTTTAAGGGGGGCTACAATCAGCCCCAGCATTTT
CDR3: CASSFKGGYNQPQHF

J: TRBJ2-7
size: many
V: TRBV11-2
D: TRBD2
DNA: TGTGCCAGCAGCTTAGTACCCCTAGCGGGAAACGAGCAGTACTTC
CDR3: CASSLVPLAGNEQYF

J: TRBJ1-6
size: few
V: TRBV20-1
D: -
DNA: TGCAGTGCTGCCCCGCAGAGCTCCTATAATTCACCCCTCCACTTT
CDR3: CSAAPQSSYNSPLHF

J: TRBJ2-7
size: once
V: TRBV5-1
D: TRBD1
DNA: TGCGCCAGCAGCTTGGCCGCAGGACAGGAGTACTACGAGCAGTACTTC
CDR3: CASSLAAGQEYYEQYF

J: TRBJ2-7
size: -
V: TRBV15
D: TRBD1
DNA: TGTGCCACCAGCAGAGATCGGGACAGGGTCTACGAGCAGTACTTC
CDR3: CATSRDRDRVYEQYF

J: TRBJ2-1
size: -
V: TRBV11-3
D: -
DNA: TGTGCCAGCAGCTTGACCGGGACACGAAACAATGAGCAGTTCTTC
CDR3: CASSLTGTRNNEQFF

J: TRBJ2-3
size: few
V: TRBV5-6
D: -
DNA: TGTGCCAGCAGCTTGGTGAGGCAGGGATTAAGAGATACGCAGTATTTT
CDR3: CASSLVRQGLRDTQYF

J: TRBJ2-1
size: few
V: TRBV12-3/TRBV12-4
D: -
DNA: TGTGCCAGCAGTTTTGAGTTGTTAGGCAATGAGCAGTTCTTC
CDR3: CASSFELLGNEQFF

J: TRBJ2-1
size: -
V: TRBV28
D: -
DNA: TGTGCCAGCAGGATAACACCAACGGGAGCCTACCACAATGAGCAGTTCTTC
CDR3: CASRITPTGAYHNEQFF